This passage covers 19 T cell receptor beta chains from one sample sequenced in a study of blood T cell repertoires in COVID-19. Data came from immunoSEQ multiplex PCR; TCRdb stores just in-frame clones and leaves some out. The sample yields roughly 230,000 clones, more than 65% seen once. The sample consisted of PBMCs or T cells enriched from blood (not recorded which). These receptors originate from a man aged 50-59 years who had recovered from COVID-19.

The CDR3 DNA is TGTGCCAGTAGTATCGCAGGGGGTGGCGGGGAGCTGTTTTTT. Its protein is CASSIAGGGGELFF. The chain couples TRBV19 to TRBJ2-2; 7 bases match TRBD1. The CDR3 runs 14 residues. Germline V gene lookup returns CDR1 LNHDA and CDR2 SQIVND (reference sequence). V dropped 3 bases and J dropped 7; count of bases not matched to a gene: 5.

This clone has at least ten counts. The chain recombines TRBV15 with TRBJ2-7, with D unclear. V lost 0 bases and J lost 6, with 12 bases in between. Germline V gene lookup returns CDR1 LNHNV and CDR2 YYDKDF (reference sequence). CDR3 length: 14 residues. The CDR3 region has the DNA TGTGCCACCAGCAGAGAAGGTTGGCAGGCCGAGCAGTACTTC. Translation: CATSREGWQAEQYF.

This rearrangement joins TRBV18 to TRBJ2-1; possibly TRBD2 for D (6 bases). CDR1 and CDR2 from the germline V gene are KGHSH and LQKENI. V was clipped by 8 bases and J by 4 bases, with 21 bases between them. There are 16 residues in the CDR3. As DNA, the CDR3 is TGTGCCAGCACCAAGGGGAGCGGGTCTTTATACAATGAGCAGTTCTTC. Its translation is CASTKGSGSLYNEQFF.

The chain uses TRBV6-5 and TRBJ1-2; TRBD1 is a possible D gene (5 bases). CDR3 length: 11 residues. CDR1 MNHEY and CDR2 SVGAGI come from the germline V gene. The ends were cut back, 6 bases at V and 6 bases at J, with 8 bases in the middle. The CDR3 DNA reads TGTGCCAGCAGCCAGGGCCATGGCTACACCTTC. As protein: CASSQGHGYTF.

The CDR3 reads CASSLGGTSGLSEQYF. In nucleotides, the CDR3 is TGCGCCAGCAGCTTGGGAGGGACTAGCGGCCTCTCCGAGCAGTACTTC. The J gene is TRBJ2-7, the V gene TRBV5-1; 11 nucleotides align to TRBD2. From germline, CDR1 is SGHRS and CDR2 YFSETQ. Trimming took 0 bases from V and 6 from J; bases not matched to a gene: 8. The CDR3 length is 16 residues.

The chain employs TRBV4-1 and TRBJ1-5; D gene ambiguous. Germline CDR1 is MGHRA and CDR2 is YSYEKL. The CDR3 runs 14 residues. V lost 1 base, J lost 4 bases, and 8 bases lay in between. DNA of the CDR3: TGCGCCAGCAGCCAAGTGTCAATGAATCAGCCCCAGCATTTT. This translates into CASSQVSMNQPQHF.

V and J are TRBV7-3 and TRBJ2-7; a possible D gene is TRBD1 (6 bases). This CDR3 spans 15 amino acids. From germline, CDR1 is SGHTA and CDR2 FQGTGA. V dropped 5 bases and J dropped 5 bases, with 19 bases sitting between them. Here the CDR3 reads CASSPGLRGRDEQYF. For the CDR3, the DNA is TGTGCCAGCAGCCCGGGTTTAAGGGGGAGAGACGAGCAGTACTTC.

The CDR3 is CASSFTVYGYTF. CDR3 coding DNA: TGTGCCAGTTCGTTCACAGTCTATGGCTACACCTTC. The chain links TRBV19 to TRBJ1-2; no firm D call. V lost 8 bases, J lost 4 bases, and 11 bases lay in between. Germline V gene lookup returns CDR1 LNHDA and CDR2 SQIVND (reference sequence). CDR3 length equals 12 residues.

The V call is TRBV24-1, the J call TRBJ2-5, with D unclear. Trimming cost V 4 bases and J 4 bases, with 12 bases left between them. This CDR3 is 14 amino acids long. In germline, CDR1 is KGHDR, CDR2 SFDVKD. The CDR3 DNA reads as TGTGCCACCAGTGACGCGTTCTCTCCAGAGACCCAGTACTTC. This encodes CATSDAFSPETQYF.

A single count supports this clone. A read error is likely here: a far larger clone is one base away. The chain employs TRBV9 and TRBJ1-5, with a tentative D call TRBD1 (6 bases). From germline, CDR1 is SGDLS and CDR2 YYNGEE. The CDR3 loop spans 14 amino acids. V was trimmed by 0 bases and J by 2 bases, leaving 6 bases between them. The CDR3 loop reads CASSVAGGNQPQHF. The CDR3 DNA follows: TGTGCCAGCAGCGTAGCAGGGGGCAATCAGCCCCAGCATTTT.

The rearrangement links TRBV29-1 to TRBJ1-2; 10 bases match TRBD1. Germline V CDR1 and CDR2: SQVTM, ANQGSEA. The junction had 4 bases not matched to a gene; V was cut back by 8 bases and J by 4 bases. This CDR3 comprises 12 residues. The DNA for the CDR3 is TGCAGCTCCCGGACAGGGGGCTATGGCTACACCTTC. Residues: CSSRTGGYGYTF.

This chain links TRBV6-5 with TRBJ1-1; perhaps TRBD1 as D (6 bases). The CDR3 runs 12 residues. V lost 10 bases and J lost 5, with 14 bases in between. CDR1 is MNHEY, CDR2 SVGAGI, per germline. The chain's CDR3 is CATSGVITEAFF. CDR3 nucleotide sequence: TGTGCCACCTCAGGGGTTATAACTGAAGCTTTCTTT.

This clone was observed a few times. The V gene is TRBV24-1, the J gene TRBJ1-5, with 7 bases fitting TRBD1. CDR1 is KGHDR, CDR2 SFDVKD, per germline. This CDR3 is built from 19 residues. The trim removed 6 bases at V and 0 bases at J, leaving 16 bases unmatched. The chain's CDR3 is CATSSKGRDREFSNQPQHF. The CDR3 DNA reads TGTGCCACCAGTTCCAAGGGGCGGGACAGAGAATTTAGCAATCAGCCCCAGCATTTT.

The sample holds a few counts of this clone. The chain carries TRBV19 and TRBJ2-2; 8 nucleotides agree with TRBD1. Germline trimming cut 3 bases from V and 4 bases from J; bases unmatched to any gene: 7. Germline values: CDR1 LNHDA, CDR2 SQIVND (reference sequence). CDR3 size: 16 residues. The CDR3 bases are TGTGCCAGTAGTATCATGGACAGGGTTGGCACCGGGGAGCTGTTTTTT. Protein product: CASSIMDRVGTGELFF.

The rearrangement uses TRBV7-3 and TRBJ2-1, with 8 bases fitting TRBD1. Germline CDR1 reads SGHTA; CDR2 reads FQGTGA. This CDR3 has 14 amino acids. J gave up 9 bases and V 2 bases, and 6 bases lay outside the gene matches. As DNA, the CDR3 is TGTGCCAGCAGCTTAGGTGGACAGGGTACTGAGCAGTTCTTC. This gives the protein CASSLGGQGTEQFF. The full variable domain, with the rest looked up from reference TRBV7-3 and TRBJ2-1, is GAGVSQTPSNKVTEKGKYVELRCDPISGHTALYWYRQSLGQGPEFLIYFQGTGAADDSGLPNDRFFAVRPEGSVSTLKIQRTERGDSAVYLCASSLGGQGTEQFFGPGTRLTVL.

The chain couples TRBV14 to TRBJ1-2, with 7 bases matching TRBD1. Germline-derived CDR1 and CDR2 are SGHDN and FVKESK. This CDR3 has 15 residues. Germline trimming cut 4 bases from V and 0 bases from J; bases unmatched to any gene: 5. The CDR3 loop reads CASSPPTGTNYGYTF. The CDR3 coding sequence is TGTGCCAGCAGCCCACCGACAGGGACTAACTATGGCTACACCTTC.

The V and J genes are TRBV23-1 and TRBJ1-5, with a weak D call TRBD1 (6 bases). TRBV23-1 is an open reading frame whose function is uncertain. Trimming removed 6 bases from V and 2 bases from J, with 11 bases in between. The CDR3 is 14 residues long. The CDR3 protein is CASRWGGRNQPQHF. DNA of the CDR3: TGCGCCAGCAGGTGGGGGGGGCGCAATCAGCCCCAGCATTTT.

Comment on this clone: The germline gene is not matched at one end of the junction; a read error may be the cause. The chain links TRBV24-1 to TRBJ2-4; possibly TRBD1 for D (6 bases). The DNA end lines up better with TRBJ2-5; the J call may be wrong. Germline loops: CDR1 KGHDR, CDR2 SFDVKD. CDR3 length: 12 amino acids. The CDR3 region is CATSRGQGTQYF. In DNA, the CDR3 is TGTGCCACCAGTAGGGGACAAGGGACCCAGTACTTC.

The chain has TRBV25-1 and TRBJ2-5; 7 bases map to TRBD2. The CDR3 loop spans 13 amino acids. Looked up from germline, CDR1 is MGHDK and CDR2 is SYGVNS. V shed 8 bases, J shed 5 bases, and the junction held 8 bases outside the gene matches. In nucleotides, the CDR3 is TGTGCCAGCGCTCTGGGAGGGCGCGAGACCCAGTACTTC. As protein: CASALGGRETQYF.